This TCR beta chain was observed in a study of CD8 T cells in ankylosing spondylitis. TCRdb used MiXCR to reprocess the 5' RACE reads, holding one entry per CDR3 protein. The data contain about 44,000 distinct CDR3 sequences, roughly 11% of them seen just once; the ten biggest clones take up around 1.4%. Study findings and constraints: Reports say disease-linked clones showed up significantly more in matched ankylosing spondylitis synovial fluid.

In its sample, this clonotype was seen a few times. The antigen is unknown. This clonotype was obtained from a male donor with ankylosing spondylitis or in good health (not recorded which). The specimen sequenced was blood, either unsorted or a sorted T cell fraction (not recorded which).

The CDR3 loop is CASSLDPGNYGYTF. CDR3 nucleotides: TGTGCCAGCAGCTTAGACCCAGGGAACTATGGCTACACCTTC. The chain combines TRBV7-2 with TRBJ1-2; possibly TRBD1 for D (5 bases). CDR3 length equals 14 residues. The ends were cut back, 1 base at V and 2 bases at J, with 8 bases in the middle. Per germline, CDR1 SGHTA and CDR2 FQGNSA.